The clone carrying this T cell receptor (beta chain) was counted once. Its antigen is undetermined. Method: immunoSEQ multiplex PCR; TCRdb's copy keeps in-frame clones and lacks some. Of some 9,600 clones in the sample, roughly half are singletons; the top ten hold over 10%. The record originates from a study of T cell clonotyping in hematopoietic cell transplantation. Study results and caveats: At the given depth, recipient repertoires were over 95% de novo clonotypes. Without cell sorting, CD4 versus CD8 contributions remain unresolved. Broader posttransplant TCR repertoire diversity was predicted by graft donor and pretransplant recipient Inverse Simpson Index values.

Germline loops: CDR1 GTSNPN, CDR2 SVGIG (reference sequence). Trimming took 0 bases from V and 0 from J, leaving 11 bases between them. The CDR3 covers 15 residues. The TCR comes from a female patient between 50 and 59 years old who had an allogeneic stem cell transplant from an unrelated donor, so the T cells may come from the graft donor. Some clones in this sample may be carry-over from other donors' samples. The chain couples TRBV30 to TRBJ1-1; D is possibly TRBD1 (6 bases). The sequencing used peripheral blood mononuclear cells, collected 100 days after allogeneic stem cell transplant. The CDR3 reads CAWSVRKGVNTEAFF. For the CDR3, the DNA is TGTGCCTGGAGTGTACGTAAGGGGGTGAACACTGAAGCTTTCTTT.